This is a list of T cell receptor beta chains from one sample in a study of CD8 T cells in ankylosing spondylitis. TCRdb re-analysed the 5' RACE reads in MiXCR, keeping a single row per CDR3 protein. The sample gives roughly 490,000 distinct CDR3 sequences, under 5.5% of which show up once; approximately 3.5% is in the top ten. Material for sequencing was blood, either unsorted or a sorted T cell fraction (not recorded which). These receptors all stem from a male donor with ankylosing spondylitis. The CDR3 runs from the conserved cysteine through the conserved F or W. Each record gives: V gene, J gene, clone size, CDR3 length, D gene, CDR3 DNA, CDR3 protein. The D gene is left open where the match is weak. Size is stated for part of the rows, as once, few or many counts, or as a class when the clone is expanded.

V: TRBV28
J: TRBJ1-2
size: NA
length: 18
D: NA
DNA: TGTGCCAGCAGTCCTCTGGGGTATTACAAAGAGACTAACTATGGCTACACCTTC
CDR3: CASSPLGYYKETNYGYTF

V: TRBV20-1
J: TRBJ2-7
size: NA
length: 18
D: TRBD1
DNA: TGCAGTGCTCCTCTTGTACCGGGACAGGGAAAATCTGCCTACGAGCAGTACTTC
CDR3: CSAPLVPGQGKSAYEQYF

V: TRBV20-1
J: TRBJ2-3
size: many
length: 15
D: TRBD2
DNA: TGCAGTGCTAGAGACCCTGCGGGAGGCCCAGATACGCAGTATTTT
CDR3: CSARDPAGGPDTQYF

V: TRBV20-1
J: TRBJ1-1
size: many
length: 17
D: TRBD1
DNA: TGCAGTGCTAGAGACCACAAACGCCTAGACAGGGACACTGAAGCTTTCTTT
CDR3: CSARDHKRLDRDTEAFF

V: TRBV20-1
J: TRBJ2-3
size: NA
length: 12
D: NA
DNA: TGCAGTGCTAGGGATAACACAGATACGCAGTATTTT
CDR3: CSARDNTDTQYF

V: TRBV7-9
J: TRBJ2-2
size: few
length: 14
D: NA
DNA: TGTGCCAGCAGCTTCGAGGGGGGACCCGGGGAGCTGTTTTTT
CDR3: CASSFEGGPGELFF

V: TRBV7-8
J: TRBJ2-3
size: many
length: 15
D: NA
DNA: TGTGCCAGCAGCTTAGTAAGGAGCGGTGCAGATACGCAGTATTTT
CDR3: CASSLVRSGADTQYF

V: TRBV11-2
J: TRBJ1-1
size: many
length: 13
D: NA
DNA: TGTGCCAGCAGCTTAGTCCTGAGAGGTGAAGCTTTCTTT
CDR3: CASSLVLRGEAFF

V: TRBV5-1
J: TRBJ2-7
size: many
length: 16
D: NA
DNA: TGCGCCAGCAGCTTGGCCGCTAGCGCCGACACCTACGAGCAGTACTTC
CDR3: CASSLAASADTYEQYF

V: TRBV5-6
J: TRBJ1-2
size: NA
length: 15
D: NA
DNA: TGTGCCAGCAGCGTGTCGCTGACGGGTAACTATGGCTACACCTTC
CDR3: CASSVSLTGNYGYTF

V: TRBV20-1
J: TRBJ1-3
size: many
length: 14
D: NA
DNA: TGCAGTGCTAGAGATTGGGACTCTGGAAACACCATATATTTT
CDR3: CSARDWDSGNTIYF

V: TRBV6-2/TRBV6-3
J: TRBJ1-4
size: few
length: 13
D: NA
DNA: TGTGCCAGCAGTTACTTGGAGTTTGAAAAACTGTTTTTT
CDR3: CASSYLEFEKLFF

V: TRBV5-1
J: TRBJ2-3
size: many
length: 14
D: NA
DNA: TGCGCCAGCAGCTTTCAGGGGAGCACAGATACGCAGTATTTT
CDR3: CASSFQGSTDTQYF

V: TRBV27
J: TRBJ2-5
size: many
length: 16
D: TRBD1
DNA: TGTGCCAGCAGTTTAGGAACAGGGGCCACCATGGAGGCCCAGTACTTC
CDR3: CASSLGTGATMEAQYF

V: TRBV18
J: TRBJ1-1
size: NA
length: 12
D: NA
DNA: TGTGCCAGCTCACCAAGAAGCACTGAAGCTTTCTTT
CDR3: CASSPRSTEAFF

V: TRBV11-2
J: TRBJ2-3
size: few
length: 14
D: NA
DNA: TGTGCCAGCAGCGCGGACTACGGCACAGATACGCAGTATTTT
CDR3: CASSADYGTDTQYF

V: TRBV7-2
J: TRBJ1-5
size: many
length: 15
D: NA
DNA: TGTGCCAGCAGCTTTGCCACTTATAGCAATCAGCCCCAGCATTTT
CDR3: CASSFATYSNQPQHF

V: TRBV28
J: TRBJ1-1
size: many
length: 13
D: NA
DNA: TGTGCCAGCAGGCCACAGGGAATCACTGAAGCTTTCTTT
CDR3: CASRPQGITEAFF

V: TRBV5-6
J: TRBJ2-7
size: many
length: 13
D: NA
DNA: TGTGCCAGCAGCTTGGTGGGAGTTCGGGAGCAGTACTTC
CDR3: CASSLVGVREQYF

V: TRBV27
J: TRBJ2-7
size: many
length: 14
D: NA
DNA: TGTGCCAGCAGTACTACCGTCTACAGGGACGAGCAGTACTTC
CDR3: CASSTTVYRDEQYF

V: TRBV7-7
J: TRBJ2-7
size: many
length: 15
D: TRBD2
DNA: TGTGCTAGCAGCCAAGGACTAGCGGGGCTCGGTGAGCAGTACTTC
CDR3: CASSQGLAGLGEQYF

V: TRBV7-9
J: TRBJ2-5
size: many
length: 14
D: NA
DNA: TGTGCCAGCAGCAAGAGGGACGTGGGCTTGACCCAGTACTTC
CDR3: CASSKRDVGLTQYF

V: TRBV4-3
J: TRBJ2-7
size: many
length: 15
D: TRBD1
DNA: TGCGCCAGCAGCCAAGGGACAGGGACCAGCTACGAGCAGTACTTC
CDR3: CASSQGTGTSYEQYF

V: TRBV15
J: TRBJ2-5
size: many
length: 14
D: NA
DNA: TGTGCCACCAGCATAGGACCCCTGGGGGAGACCCAGTACTTC
CDR3: CATSIGPLGETQYF

V: TRBV4-1
J: TRBJ2-7
size: many
length: 14
D: NA
DNA: TGCGCCAGCAGCCACCACACTCTAGGGTACGAGCAGTACTTC
CDR3: CASSHHTLGYEQYF

V: TRBV4-1
J: TRBJ2-5
size: many
length: 12
D: NA
DNA: TGCGCCAGCAGCCATCCTTGGGAGACCCAGTACTTC
CDR3: CASSHPWETQYF

V: TRBV5-1
J: TRBJ2-3
size: many
length: 15
D: TRBD2
DNA: TGCGCCAGCAGCTTAACTAGCGGGAGGACGGATACGCAGTATTTT
CDR3: CASSLTSGRTDTQYF